This T cell receptor (beta chain) was captured in a study of shared clonotypes between healthy human individuals. The overall study: Donor composition was two women and a few men, aged 18 to 49.

V gave up 1 base and J gave up 2 bases; unmatched junction bases: 3. CDR3 length equals 15 residues. The germline CDR1 and CDR2 sequences are LGHNA and YNFKEQ. Assay runs were performed at deep level. Unsorted PBMC contributed 250 to 300 ng DNA, approximately 30,000 T cell genomes, to each replicate PCR. The assay was immunoSEQ multiplex PCR, and TCRdb's table has in-frame clones only and misses some. Here the sample spans approximately 470,000 clones, roughly 80% being singletons. This clone was seen a single time. The chain couples TRBV4-2 to TRBJ2-3, with TRBD2 matching over 7 bases. The sequence came from a woman between 35 and 50 years old in good health. Some clones in this sample may be carry-over from other donors' samples. The specimen was PBMCs. CDR3 nucleotides: TGTGCCAGCAGCCAAGGTGAGCGGGACACAGATACGCAGTATTTT. Its protein product is CASSQGERDTDTQYF.